The sequence of this TCR beta chain was determined in a study of shared clonotypes between healthy human individuals (dated by TCRdb to 2018 to 2020). Turning to the overall study: The cohort comprised a couple of women and a few men aged 18 to 49 years. For each donor, three plates each were used for CD4 naive and CD4 memory, two plates were used for CD8 naive, and one plate was used for CD8 memory. Blood TCR repertoires of about 5 healthy adults were deeply sequenced to estimate repertoire size and the extent of clonotype sharing between individuals. Libraries were prepared and TCR repertoires were sequenced by different laboratories using diverse techniques, in order to increase sequencing depth and limit assay-specific biases. Each donor's leukapheresis produced roughly between about 0.8 and 8.9 billion PBMCs. Paper-wide results and their limitations: Naive subsets generally had larger estimated clonotype richness than memory subsets. Compared with non-shared clonotypes, clonotypes shared by all four sorted-subset donors had higher generation probabilities. Pairwise subsampling led to the expectation that sequencing depth would affect the degree of clonotype sharing among donors. Across a few donors, approximately 5% of naive CD4, over 3% of naive CD8, 2.3% of memory CD4, and approximately 0.42% of memory CD8 clonotypes were shared. Sampling was restricted to blood, and TCR repertoires in tissue are likely to differ from TCR repertoires in blood. Incomplete sequencing was indicated by rarefaction of sorted-subset datasets, despite the large sequencing depth. Because the study included a small number of donors, the genetic and exposure-history diversity represented was limited.

Using the deep immunoSEQ assay, TCR CDR3 regions were amplified from genomic DNA by multiplex PCR. Extracted genomic DNA from each cell subset was spread evenly across all wells of several immunoSEQ 96-well plates, with each plate serving as a replicate. For sorted subsets, roughly 0.2 ug genomic DNA, equal to tens of thousands of T cell genomes, was loaded into each replicate PCR. The purified libraries were quantified using a Qubit 3.0 fluorometer, sized with a Bioanalyzer 2100, and then quantified again using the KAPA Library Quantification kit. Every immunoSEQ 96-well plate was sequenced on a dedicated single-read 150-cycle Illumina NextSeq 550 flow cell. In the source study's methods: Because the immunoSEQ output held only junctional sequences and lacked quality scores, the filtering could not match the filtering applied to full-length reads. Sequences were annotated with PyIR, a Python wrapper for IgBLAST v1.9, using IMGT germline references to assign V/J genes and CDR3. Reads with weak V/J assignments (E-value above 1e-6), missing CDR3, stop codons, out-of-frame junctions, or ambiguous translated residues were removed. V3J clonotypes were defined by identical inferred V gene, J gene, and CDR3 amino acid sequence. Percentage overlap between repertoires was computed as shared unique clonotypes divided by the size of the smaller repertoire. RTK rarefaction, the Chao1 estimator, and Recon v2.1 estimates of unobserved clonotypes were used to assess repertoire richness. OLGA was used to compute generation probabilities for all TCRbeta clonotypes that the gDNA method yielded from a few donors. TCRdb took over this immuneACCESS table, retaining in-frame rearrangements with V and J assigned. Such tables are incomplete; in checked studies, under half of the missing clones stem from an unresolved V gene, and the remainder is unexplained. V and J calls and clone size follow that table, whereas D and trimming were derived from the DNA. For this sample the table gives 1.5 million to 1.9 million clones, of which roughly 98% were detected only once. Around 0.45% of the sample is taken by the ten largest.

With regard to this clone: The antigen it binds to is not known. Germline is not matched at one junction end, which may reflect a read error. The same CDR3 arises from other DNA sequences in this sample as well.

Donors were healthy HIV-negative adults with no recently reported acute infections or vaccinations. Every donor was a Caucasian adult residing in Nashville, Tennessee, USA. Magnetic negative selection was used to enrich CD4+ T cells, after which naive cells were positively selected on CD45RA and the negative fraction became the memory subset. Blood was obtained by leukapheresis, after which PBMCs were separated by Ficoll-Histopaque density gradient centrifugation and cryopreserved in liquid nitrogen vapor phase. Analytical flow cytometry was used to check the purity and quantity of each magnetically sorted T cell population. Genomic DNA was isolated from every sorted fraction and measured by UV absorbance on a Nanodrop 2000c. CDR1 and CDR2, per the germline V gene, are MNHNS and SASEGT. The CDR3 contains 13 residues, cysteine and phenylalanine counted. Here the CDR3 DNA is all that survives: 39 bases in frame from base 1.

Material for sequencing was naive CD4+ T cells sorted from blood. Interpreted using the paper, the cell subset or site label stands for: CD45RA+ positively selected. The TCR was taken from a man in his thirties or forties in good health. In this chain, TRBV6-1 is recombined with TRBJ1-2; the D gene lacks a confident call. The CDR3 protein sequence reads: CASSEEGNYGYTF. The base sequence is TGTGCCAGCAGCGAAGAGGGAAACTATGGCTACACCTTC.